These 23 T cell receptor beta chains share one sample of origin, sequenced in a study of T cells in Graves' hyperthyroidism and ophthalmopathy. TCR beta CDR3 region amplification was performed from RNA transcripts. RT-PCR in the first round (using the HTBI primer set) targeted the TCR CDR3. TCRdb ran MiXCR on the multiplex PCR reads and lists one entry per CDR3 protein. The sample has a few hundred thousand distinct CDR3 sequences, more than 15% seen once. Sequenced: blood. The receptor set was obtained from a woman under 30 with Graves' hyperthyroidism that later progressed to Graves' ophthalmopathy.

The V call is TRBV28, the J call TRBJ1-2, with D possibly being TRBD1 (5 bases). The V and J ends lost 8 bases and 0 bases respectively, with 13 bases between them. Germline CDR1 and CDR2: MDHEN and SYDVKM. This CDR3 is built from 14 residues. The CDR3 spells CASGGPGTNYGYTF. CDR3 in DNA: TGTGCCAGCGGAGGACCAGGGACTAACTATGGCTACACCTTC.

At least ten counts were recorded for this clonotype. The rearrangement links TRBV11-2 to TRBJ2-7; 8 bases map to TRBD1. The V and J ends lost 4 bases and 1 base, in that order; junction bases with no gene match: 6. The CDR3 consists of 15 residues. Germline V gives CDR1 SGHAT, CDR2 FQNNGV. The CDR3 DNA is TGTGCCAGCAGCTGGTGGGACAGGAGATCCTACGAGCAGTACTTC. Translated: CASSWWDRRSYEQYF. Complete variable domain (other parts from reference TRBV11-2 and TRBJ2-7): EAGVAQSPRYKIIEKRQSVAFWCNPISGHATLYWYQQILGQGPKLLIQFQNNGVVDDSQLPKDRFSAERLKGVDSTLKIQPAKLEDSAVYLCASSWWDRRSYEQYFGPGTRLTVT.

V and J are TRBV4-1 and TRBJ1-2, with a weak D call TRBD1 (6 bases). The CDR3 runs 14 residues. Germline CDR1 and CDR2: MGHRA and YSYEKL. Trimming pared 5 bases from V and 4 bases from J, leaving 14 bases between. Here the CDR3 reads CASSYREGSYGYTF. The CDR3 coding sequence is TGCGCCAGCAGCTACAGGGAGGGGAGCTATGGCTACACCTTC.

This clonotype was seen ten or more times. The rearrangement joins TRBV7-9 to TRBJ2-3; the D is unclear. V dropped 1 base and J dropped 5 bases, with 10 bases sitting between them. Germline V gives CDR1 SEHNR, CDR2 FQNEAQ (reference sequence). This CDR3 has 14 amino acids. CDR3 protein: CASSLGRTQDTQYF. The CDR3 DNA is TGTGCCAGCAGCTTAGGCCGTACGCAAGATACGCAGTATTTT.

The chain recombines TRBV4-1 with TRBJ2-1; D ambiguous. Trimming took off 2 bases at V and 9 bases at J, with 11 bases between the two ends. The CDR3 has 13 residues. Germline-derived CDR1 and CDR2 are MGHRA and YSYEKL. CDR3 loop: CASSQSVRAEQFF. CDR3 sequence (DNA): TGCGCCAGCAGCCAATCTGTCCGCGCTGAGCAGTTCTTC.

The rearrangement joins TRBV9 to TRBJ2-1; D might be TRBD2 (6 bases). The V gene's germline CDR1 is SGDLS and CDR2 YYNGEE. V was pared by 4 bases and J by 3 bases, with 14 bases between. The CDR3 is made up of 15 amino acids. CDR3 region: CASSSGSTVYNEQFF. Here the CDR3 DNA reads TGTGCCAGCAGCTCCGGGAGTACGGTCTACAATGAGCAGTTCTTC.

This clonotype was detected only a few times. The chain employs TRBV14 and TRBJ2-7; TRBD2 agrees at 8 bases. V lost 1 base and J lost 2; bases outside the gene matches: 4. This CDR3 spans 15 amino acids. Germline CDR1 is SGHDN and CDR2 is FVKESK. CDR3 nucleotide sequence: TGTGCCAGCAGCCAAGGTAGCGGGATTGCCTACGAGCAGTACTTC. It encodes CASSQGSGIAYEQYF. Filled out from reference TRBV14 and TRBJ2-7, the complete variable domain reads EAGVTQFPSHSVIEKGQTVTLRCDPISGHDNLYWYRRVMGKEIKFLLHFVKESKQDESGMPNNRFLAERTGGTYSTLKVQPAELEDSGVYFCASSQGSGIAYEQYFGPGTRLTVT.

The chain uses TRBV7-8 and TRBJ1-2; D gene unclear. Germline CDR1 is SGHVS and CDR2 is FQNEAQ. V was trimmed by 0 bases and J by 0 bases, leaving 8 bases between them. CDR3 length: 15 residues. The CDR3 nucleotides are TGTGCCAGCAGCTTAGCGCCTGGAGCTAACTATGGCTACACCTTC. Its protein product is CASSLAPGANYGYTF.

This clonotype was picked up a small number of times. This chain connects TRBV12-3 or TRBV12-4 to TRBJ2-5; D is ambiguous. The CDR3 is made up of 15 amino acids. Trimming left V 1 base short and J 2 bases short, with 11 bases between. In DNA, the CDR3 is TGTGCCAGCAGTTTAGGTGGGGTAAGGCAAGAGACCCAGTACTTC. It specifies CASSLGGVRQETQYF.

This clonotype has a handful of counts. The chain combines TRBV12-5 with TRBJ2-2, with D hard to call. Germline values: CDR1 LGHNT, CDR2 FRNRAP. The CDR3 has 13 residues. The V gene lost 7 bases and the J gene lost 4 bases, with 10 bases spanning the gap. DNA of the CDR3: TGTGCTAGTGCTGGTTTTGGCACCGGGGAGCTGTTTTTT. Its protein is CASAGFGTGELFF.

The chain is built from TRBV28 and TRBJ1-5; TRBD1 matches at 7 bases. CDR1 is MDHEN and CDR2 is SYDVKM in the germline V gene. The junction had 5 bases not matched to a gene; V was cut back by 6 bases and J by 0 bases. The CDR3 has 15 residues. CDR3 amino acids: CASRTTGISNQPQHF. CDR3 coding DNA: TGTGCCAGCAGGACGACAGGGATTAGCAATCAGCCCCAGCATTTT.

The J gene is TRBJ2-7, the V gene TRBV28; TRBD2 matches at 14 bases. The CDR3 has 19 residues. V lost 3 bases to trimming and J lost 5 bases; unmatched junction nucleotides: 15. Germline V gives CDR1 MDHEN, CDR2 SYDVKM. The CDR3 bases are TGTGCCAGCAGTTTCAACCGTATACGGGGGACTAGCGGGAGACACGAGCAGTACTTC. Its protein is CASSFNRIRGTSGRHEQYF. Variable domain in full (rest from reference TRBV28 and TRBJ2-7): DVKVTQSSRYLVKRTGEKVFLECVQDMDHENMFWYRQDPGLGLRLIYFSYDVKMKEKGDIPEGYSVSREKKERFSLILESASTNQTSMYLCASSFNRIRGTSGRHEQYFGPGTRLTVT.

This clonotype was recorded at least ten times. J is TRBJ1-2 and V is TRBV28, with D unclear. With 5 bases removed from V and 4 bases from J, the gap between germline ends came to 14 bases. The length of the CDR3 is 14 residues. In germline, CDR1 is MDHEN, CDR2 SYDVKM. The CDR3 loop is CASSPPANPYGYTF. In DNA form, the CDR3 reads TGTGCCAGCAGTCCCCCGGCTAATCCCTATGGCTACACCTTC.

This clonotype was detected ten times or more. The chain joins TRBV7-8 to TRBJ1-1; D not certain. This CDR3 has 15 residues. The V gene's germline CDR1 is SGHVS and CDR2 FQNEAQ. Between the trimmed V and J ends, which lost 5 bases and 2 bases, there was a span of 15 bases. The CDR3 sequence: CASSPRVETNTEAFF. The CDR3 bases are TGTGCCAGCAGCCCGCGGGTAGAGACCAACACTGAAGCTTTCTTT.

This clonotype has at least ten counts. V and J are TRBV18 and TRBJ1-2; D gene unclear. Per the germline V gene, CDR1 is KGHSH and CDR2 is LQKENI. V was cut by 6 bases and J by 0 bases, with 17 bases left in between. This CDR3 has 16 amino acids. CDR3 nucleotide sequence: TGTGCCAGCTCCCCCAATTCATACGGAGCTAACTATGGCTACACCTTC. It is translated as CASSPNSYGANYGYTF.

V gene TRBV12-5 combines with J gene TRBJ2-5, with D possibly TRBD2 on 5 matching bases. This CDR3 spans 11 amino acids. V dropped 5 bases and J dropped 5 bases, with 6 bases sitting between them. The germline CDR1 and CDR2 sequences are LGHNT and FRNRAP. The CDR3 sequence: CASGEGETQYF. Written as DNA, the CDR3 is TGTGCTAGTGGTGAGGGCGAGACCCAGTACTTC.

The chain's CDR3 is CASSPTGDLYQPQHF. The CDR3 nucleotides read TGTGCCAGCAGTCCTACAGGGGACCTATATCAGCCCCAGCATTTT. This rearrangement joins TRBV28 to TRBJ1-5; 7 bases align to TRBD1. The V and J ends lost 5 bases and 5 bases, in that order; junction bases with no gene match: 9. The CDR3 extends over 15 amino acids. In germline, CDR1 is MDHEN, CDR2 SYDVKM.

The V call is TRBV19, the J call TRBJ1-1; D gene unclear. V was pared by 7 bases and J by 1 base, with 4 bases between. Germline V gives CDR1 LNHDA, CDR2 SQIVND (reference sequence). The CDR3 runs to 11 residues. CDR3 region: CASNQNTEAFF. CDR3 sequence (DNA): TGTGCCAGTAATCAGAACACTGAAGCTTTCTTT.

The J gene is TRBJ2-5, the V gene TRBV28; 11 bases line up with TRBD1. With V trimmed by 2 bases and J by 5 bases, 7 bases remained unmatched. The CDR3 spans 16 residues. Germline-derived CDR1 and CDR2 are MDHEN and SYDVKM. For the CDR3, the DNA is TGTGCCAGCAGTTTAAAAGGGACAGGGGGACTGGAGACCCAGTACTTC. Translating gives CASSLKGTGGLETQYF. Combining the CDR3 with reference TRBV28 and TRBJ2-5 gives the whole variable domain DVKVTQSSRYLVKRTGEKVFLECVQDMDHENMFWYRQDPGLGLRLIYFSYDVKMKEKGDIPEGYSVSREKKERFSLILESASTNQTSMYLCASSLKGTGGLETQYFGPGTRLLVL.

V usage is TRBV7-9 and J usage is TRBJ1-2; D gene unclear. The CDR3 covers 14 residues. V shed 4 bases and J shed 1 base, with 10 bases lying between them. Germline CDR1 and CDR2: SEHNR and FQNEAQ (reference sequence). CDR3 residues: CASSSLADNYGYTF. CDR3 DNA sequence: TGTGCCAGCAGCTCCTTAGCGGATAACTATGGCTACACCTTC.

This clonotype was observed many times. The chain combines TRBV6-2 or TRBV6-3 with TRBJ1-1; no clear D. In germline, CDR1 is MNHEY, CDR2 SVGEGT. CDR3 length: 14 residues. Deletions cut 0 bases from V and 4 bases from J, with 9 bases between. This CDR3 is CASSYSGRLTEAFF. CDR3 bases: TGTGCCAGCAGTTACTCCGGACGGCTCACTGAAGCTTTCTTT.

In this sample, this clonotype turned up many times. The chain couples TRBV7-9 to TRBJ2-1; TRBD1 matches at 7 bases. Losses at the gene ends were 6 bases for V and 8 bases for J; bases not matched to a gene: 4. Germline CDR1 SEHNR, CDR2 FQNEAQ (reference sequence). The CDR3 runs to 12 residues. CDR3 amino acids: CASSSTGDEQFF. CDR3 DNA sequence: TGTGCCAGCAGTTCCACAGGGGATGAGCAGTTCTTC.

This clonotype occurred many times. The chain has TRBV5-1 and TRBJ2-2; 7 bases align to TRBD1. CDR3 length: 15 residues. In germline, CDR1 is SGHRS, CDR2 YFSETQ. With 3 bases clipped from V and 7 bases from J, the junction kept 9 bases outside the gene matches. The CDR3 spells CASSSKQGSGGELFF. The CDR3 DNA reads TGCGCCAGCAGCTCGAAACAGGGGTCGGGCGGGGAGCTGTTTTTT. The full variable domain, rest sourced from reference TRBV5-1 and TRBJ2-2, is KAGVTQTPRYLIKTRGQQVTLSCSPISGHRSVSWYQQTPGQGLQFLFEYFSETQRNKGNFPGRFSGRQFSNSRSEMNVSTLELGDSALYLCASSSKQGSGGELFFGEGSRLTVL.